Detailed here is one T cell receptor (beta chain). This clonotype was seen many times. The antigen this receptor binds is unknown. The input lacks base qualities; no much larger clone sits a single base away. The data stem from a study of breast tumors, draining lymph nodes, adjacent tissues listed by TCRdb under 2016. For context, the study as a whole: TCR beta repertoires were compared across tumor, adjacent nontumor tissue and axillary lymph nodes obtained from breast cancer patients. In human breast cancer, the study set out to assess how tumor, surrounding tissue and draining lymph node repertoires relate to one another and whether T cells might be exchanged between them. On the study overall, not on this receptor specifically: A scenario in which most tumor T cells derive from the lymph node and then expand within tumor tissue was judged to be consistent with the data. Tumor T-cell repertoires showed less diversity than lymph node repertoires and more diversity than nontumor tissue repertoires, and tumor T-cell repertoires showed preferential V and J gene usage. Tumor and nontumor tissue repertoires were significantly more similar in luminal-like than in basal-like breast cancer. The conclusion that tumor T cells originate in lymph nodes was presented as consistent with a hypothesis rather than as directly demonstrated.

From its cysteine to its phenylalanine, the CDR3 spans 16 amino acids. Only the CDR3 region is kept as DNA, spanning 48 bases read in frame from base 1. The germline V gene (reference sequence) provides CDR1 DFQATT and CDR2 SNEGSKA. Clipping removes 3 bases from V and 1 base from J, with 8 as the unmatched junction base count. TCRdb shows the sequencer as Illumina HiSeq 2000. TCR beta chain libraries were generated by multiplex PCR amplification. High-throughput sequencing was used to analyze the amplified TCR beta chain products. TCRdb applied fastp at Q25 and MiXCR to the public reads, then kept only in-frame beta chains. Each CDR3 protein appears once, grouped with its most common genes and DNA. For this sample the table gives 45,000 or so distinct CDR3 sequences, of which under 25% were detected only once. The biggest ten clones account for around 8.5% of the sample.

The TCR comes from a female donor with breast cancer. Some clones in this sample may be carry-over from other donors' samples. The sample comprised breast tumor tissue. Here the chain combines TRBV20-1 and TRBJ2-7; 11 bases in the junction line up with TRBD2. The CDR3 protein is CSASPILAGVSYEQYF. The nucleotide sequence is TGCAGTGCTAGCCCTATACTAGCGGGGGTTTCCTACGAGCAGTACTTC.